Presented here are 30 T cell receptor beta chains from one specimen sequenced in a study of T cell responses to AZD1222 COVID-19 vaccine. The assay was immunoSEQ multiplex PCR, and TCRdb's table has in-frame clones only and misses some. Of 150,000 or so clones in the sample, 90% were seen once. The source material was peripheral blood, sampled 28 days after the second dose of the MenACWY control vaccine. The source is an adult who received the MenACWY meningococcal vaccine as a control.

In its sample, this clone was seen once. The CDR3 DNA reads TGTGCCAGTAGCTTCGACGGCAATCAGCCCCAGCATTTT. Translating gives CASSFDGNQPQHF. The chain carries TRBV19 and TRBJ1-5; D is unclear. CDR3 length equals 13 residues. Trimming removed 6 bases from V and 2 bases from J, with 8 bases in between. Germline CDR1 reads LNHDA; CDR2 reads SQIVND (reference sequence).

The chain is built from TRBV19 and TRBJ2-7; 10 nucleotides match TRBD2. Germline loops: CDR1 LNHDA, CDR2 SQIVND (reference sequence). The CDR3 covers 16 residues. V dropped 9 bases and J dropped 2; count of bases not matched to a gene: 13. The CDR3 region has the DNA TGTGCCAGCAAGCGACTAAGCGGGGGGGGGACCTACGAGCAGTACTTC. Encoded protein: CASKRLSGGGTYEQYF.

The rearrangement uses TRBV7-9 and TRBJ1-1, with TRBD1 as a possible D gene (6 bases). The CDR3 spans 13 residues. CDR1 and CDR2 from the germline V gene are SEHNR and FQNEAQ (reference sequence). V gave up 2 bases and J gave up 6 bases, with 10 bases separating them. The CDR3 coding sequence is TGTGCCAGCAGCTTAACAGGGATCGCTGAAGCTTTCTTT. The encoded protein is CASSLTGIAEAFF.

This clone has a single count. The CDR3 region is CASSWRGGSYGYTF. Here the CDR3 DNA reads TGTGCCAGCAGCTGGAGGGGTGGGAGCTATGGCTACACCTTC. The genes are TRBV5-6 and TRBJ1-2; D perhaps matches TRBD1 (5 bases). V lost 3 bases to trimming and J lost 4 bases, with 13 bases between them. This CDR3 has 14 amino acids. The germline gives CDR1 SGHDT, CDR2 YYEEEE.

V is TRBV18 and J is TRBJ1-4; D is unclear. This CDR3 has 12 residues. The ends were cut back, 2 bases at V and 7 bases at J, with 5 bases in the middle. The V gene's germline CDR1 is KGHSH and CDR2 LQKENI. Here the CDR3 reads CASSPRSEKLFF. The DNA for the CDR3 is TGTGCCAGCTCACCAAGAAGTGAAAAACTGTTTTTT.

This clone showed up just once. V usage is TRBV7-2 and J usage is TRBJ2-7; D might be TRBD1 (7 bases). Germline assignment: CDR1 SGHTA and CDR2 FQGNSA. This CDR3 spans 12 amino acids. V lost 7 bases and J lost 6, with 13 bases in between. CDR3 sequence reads: CASNIQGGEQYF. CDR3 coding DNA: TGTGCCAGCAACATCCAGGGGGGCGAGCAGTACTTC.

The V gene is TRBV6-2 or TRBV6-3, the J gene TRBJ2-7, with TRBD1 matching over 11 bases. Germline V gene sequence: CDR1 MNHEY, CDR2 SVGEGT. There are 15 residues in the CDR3. J was trimmed by 3 bases and V by 5 bases; bases with no gene match: 6. The DNA for the CDR3 is TGTGCCAGCAGTCGCCGGACAGGGGGCTACTACGAGCAGTACTTC. Translated, it gives CASSRRTGGYYEQYF.

The rearrangement joins TRBV18 to TRBJ1-1; possible D gene TRBD1, 5 bases. Germline-derived CDR1 and CDR2 are KGHSH and LQKENI. With 6 bases removed from V and 4 bases from J, the gap between germline ends came to 30 bases. The length of the CDR3 is 19 residues. This CDR3 reads CASSPIPAARQGWGTEAFF. CDR3 DNA sequence: TGTGCCAGCTCTCCAATCCCGGCAGCCCGGCAGGGATGGGGCACTGAAGCTTTCTTT.

This clone was picked up a small number of times. The gene calls are TRBV7-2 and TRBJ1-2; D unclear. The length of the CDR3 is 12 residues. Trimming took 1 base from V and 7 from J, leaving 7 bases between them. From germline, CDR1 is SGHTA and CDR2 FQGNSA. The CDR3 bases are TGTGCCAGCAGCTTAGACAGCGGTGGCTACACCTTC. Translation: CASSLDSGGYTF. Filled out from reference TRBV7-2 and TRBJ1-2, the complete variable domain reads GAGVSQSPSNKVTEKGKDVELRCDPISGHTALYWYRQSLGQGLEFLIYFQGNSAPDKSGLPSDRFSAERTGGSVSTLTIQRTQQEDSAVYLCASSLDSGGYTFGSGTRLTVV.

The V call is TRBV6-1, the J call TRBJ1-1, with D hard to call. Germline CDR1 and CDR2: MNHNS and SASEGT. The CDR3 spans 14 residues. Trimming removed 2 bases from V and 3 bases from J, with 10 bases in between. CDR3 sequence (DNA): TGTGCCAGCAGTGAAAAGGAGGAGGACACTGAAGCTTTCTTT. It codes for CASSEKEEDTEAFF.

For the CDR3, the DNA is TGTGCCAGCAGTGAAATAGGGGTTAATGGCTACACCTTC. Amino acid sequence: CASSEIGVNGYTF. This rearrangement joins TRBV6-1 to TRBJ1-2; D may be TRBD1 (5 bases). CDR1 is MNHNS and CDR2 is SASEGT in the germline V gene. Trimming pared 2 bases from V and 6 bases from J, leaving 10 bases between. The CDR3 extends over 13 amino acids.

This sequence joins TRBV5-1 and TRBJ1-4; tentatively, D is TRBD1 (6 bases). V was shortened by 4 bases and J by 5 bases, with 15 bases between the two germline ends. Germline values: CDR1 SGHRS, CDR2 YFSETQ. There are 15 residues in the CDR3. CDR3 in amino acids: CASSPEGGRNEKLFF. The CDR3 DNA reads as TGCGCCAGCAGCCCGGAGGGGGGGCGGAATGAAAAACTGTTTTTT.

The chain joins TRBV18 to TRBJ1-3, with D possibly being TRBD1 (6 bases). CDR3 length equals 15 residues. Trimming left V 5 bases short and J 6 bases short, with 17 bases between. The germline CDR1 and CDR2 sequences are KGHSH and LQKENI. The CDR3 sequence: CASSSIRDTLNTIYF. CDR3 sequence (DNA): TGTGCCAGCTCAAGTATCCGGGACACCTTAAACACCATATATTTT. Looking up the rest from reference TRBV18 and TRBJ1-3 gives the full variable domain: NAGVMQNPRHLVRRRGQEARLRCSPMKGHSHVYWYRQLPEEGLKFMVYLQKENIIDESGMPKERFSAEFPKEGPSILRIQQVVRGDSAAYFCASSSIRDTLNTIYFGEGSWLTVV.

This clone was detected only once. V gene TRBV19 combines with J gene TRBJ2-7; 7 positions match TRBD1. The trim removed 2 bases at V and 2 bases at J, leaving 6 bases unmatched. The germline gives CDR1 LNHDA, CDR2 SQIVND (reference sequence). The CDR3 extends over 15 amino acids. This CDR3 is CASSILPGQPYEQYF. In nucleotides, the CDR3 is TGTGCCAGTAGTATACTTCCGGGACAGCCCTACGAGCAGTACTTC.

A word on this clone: Other DNA sequences within the sample encode an identical CDR3. V and J are TRBV9 and TRBJ1-3; D is uncertain. The germline gives CDR1 SGDLS, CDR2 YYNGEE. The CDR3 has 16 residues. V was cut by 0 bases and J by 2 bases, with 12 bases left in between. CDR3 amino acids: CASSVAPTGAGNTIYF. DNA of the CDR3: TGTGCCAGCAGCGTAGCCCCTACCGGTGCTGGAAACACCATATATTTT.

The V call is TRBV28, the J call TRBJ2-1; 11 bases are a match to TRBD1. Germline V gene data show CDR1 as MDHEN and CDR2 as SYDVKM. CDR3 length equals 15 residues. V lost 10 bases to trimming and J lost 6 bases; unmatched junction nucleotides: 11. CDR3 in amino acids: CATTPGTGGFNEQFF. DNA of the CDR3: TGTGCCACCACGCCCGGGACAGGGGGTTTCAATGAGCAGTTCTTC. Complete variable domain (other parts from reference TRBV28 and TRBJ2-1): DVKVTQSSRYLVKRTGEKVFLECVQDMDHENMFWYRQDPGLGLRLIYFSYDVKMKEKGDIPEGYSVSREKKERFSLILESASTNQTSMYLCATTPGTGGFNEQFFGPGTRLTVL.

This chain's CDR3 is CASSLQPGLRSQETQYF. In nucleotides, the CDR3 is TGTGCCAGCAGTTTACAACCGGGACTCCGGTCCCAAGAGACCCAGTACTTC. V usage is TRBV7-2 and J usage is TRBJ2-5, with D possibly TRBD2 on 6 matching bases. V was trimmed by 6 bases and J by 1 base, leaving 21 bases between them. The germline V gene encodes CDR1 SGHTA and CDR2 FQGNSA. The length of the CDR3 is 17 residues.

The CDR3 is CASSLGGTDTQYF. For the CDR3, the DNA is TGCGCCAGCAGCTTGGGGGGGACAGATACGCAGTATTTT. The chain has TRBV5-1 and TRBJ2-3, with D possibly being TRBD1 or TRBD2 (5 bases each). CDR3 size: 13 residues. Trimming left V 0 bases short and J 3 bases short, with 5 bases between. The germline V gene encodes CDR1 SGHRS and CDR2 YFSETQ.

This clone was found once. The gene calls are TRBV6-5 and TRBJ2-1, with 9 bases fitting TRBD2. The CDR3 is 16 amino acids. The J segment lost 6 bases and the V segment lost 4 bases, leaving 10 bases of the junction unmatched. Germline loops: CDR1 MNHEY, CDR2 SVGAGI. DNA of the CDR3: TGTGCCAGCAGTTCCCTAAGCGGGAGGCTACGCAATGAGCAGTTCTTC. This sequence encodes CASSSLSGRLRNEQFF.

The V gene is TRBV5-1, the J gene TRBJ2-1; TRBD2 might be the D (6 bases). The CDR3 extends over 15 amino acids. V lost 5 bases to trimming and J lost 7 bases, with 19 bases between them. In germline, CDR1 is SGHRS, CDR2 YFSETQ. The CDR3 nucleotides read TGCGCCAGCAGACCCCGAGAGTGGGGGAGGAATGAGCAGTTCTTC. It encodes CASRPREWGRNEQFF.

The J gene is TRBJ2-7, the V gene TRBV27; D gene unclear. This CDR3 has 14 amino acids. The V gene lost 2 bases and the J gene lost 1 base, with 9 bases spanning the gap. The germline V gene encodes CDR1 MNHEY and CDR2 SMNVEV (reference sequence). DNA for the CDR3: TGTGCCAGCAGTTTAGGCACGGAGTCCTACGAGCAGTACTTC. Its protein product is CASSLGTESYEQYF.

This chain joins TRBV4-2 and TRBJ1-2, with 7 bases lining up with TRBD1. J lost 7 bases, V lost 0 bases, and 5 bases had no gene match. Germline V gene lookup returns CDR1 LGHNA and CDR2 YNFKEQ. The CDR3 has 14 residues. In nucleotides, the CDR3 is TGTGCCAGCAGCCAAGACTTACAGGGGATTGGCTACACCTTC. Amino acids: CASSQDLQGIGYTF.

This clone was seen once. The V gene is TRBV30, the J gene TRBJ1-6; no definite D call. Trimming left V 2 bases short and J 7 bases short, with 12 bases between. Germline CDR1 reads GTSNPN; CDR2 reads SVGIG (reference sequence). CDR3 length equals 14 residues. The CDR3: CAWSIWAGNSPLHF. The CDR3 DNA follows: TGTGCCTGGAGTATATGGGCAGGCAATTCACCCCTCCACTTT.

The chain joins TRBV7-6 to TRBJ1-1, with 7 bases identical to TRBD1. There are 15 residues in the CDR3. Germline lookup yields CDR1 SGHVS and CDR2 FNYEAQ. V was pared by 3 bases and J by 1 base, with 5 bases of the junction left unmatched. CDR3 loop: CASSFWEGANTEAFF. The CDR3 bases are TGTGCCAGCAGCTTCTGGGAGGGGGCGAACACTGAAGCTTTCTTT.

V usage is TRBV27 and J usage is TRBJ2-1, with TRBD2 identical over 13 bases. Looked up from germline, CDR1 is MNHEY and CDR2 is SMNVEV (reference sequence). The CDR3 has 18 residues. The ends lost 2 bases at V and 0 bases at J; junction bases unmatched: 4. CDR3 loop: CASSLGTSGIPSYNEQFF. CDR3 DNA: TGTGCCAGCAGTTTAGGGACTAGCGGGATTCCCTCCTACAATGAGCAGTTCTTC.

This chain uses TRBV28 with TRBJ1-1; no reliable D call. In germline, CDR1 is MDHEN, CDR2 SYDVKM. V lost 6 bases and J 0 bases, leaving 11 bases between the germline ends. This CDR3 comprises 14 residues. Here the CDR3 reads CASSLGQMNTEAFF. The CDR3, as DNA: TGTGCCAGCAGCCTAGGGCAGATGAACACTGAAGCTTTCTTT.

The chain recombines TRBV11-2 with TRBJ2-7; 9 positions agree with TRBD2. Germline V CDR1 and CDR2: SGHAT, FQNNGV. The CDR3 has 16 amino acids. The V and J ends lost 5 bases and 3 bases, in that order; junction bases with no gene match: 11. CDR3 region: CASSPPRASGIYEQYF. Here the CDR3 DNA reads TGTGCCAGCAGCCCCCCTAGGGCTAGCGGGATCTACGAGCAGTACTTC.

The genes are TRBV20-1 and TRBJ2-7; D unresolved. CDR1 DFQATT and CDR2 SNEGSKA come from the germline V gene (reference sequence). The CDR3 covers 11 residues. The germline V and J ends were trimmed by 5 bases and 6 bases, with 11 bases remaining between them. CDR3 nucleotides: TGCAGTGCTTCGTATAGGGCCGAGCAGTACTTC. Amino acids: CSASYRAEQYF.

The chain combines TRBV18 with TRBJ2-1; D ambiguous. The CDR3 loop spans 11 amino acids. The germline V gene encodes CDR1 KGHSH and CDR2 LQKENI. V lost 6 bases to trimming and J lost 7 bases, with 7 bases between them. The CDR3 DNA reads as TGTGCCAGCTCGCTGAGGAATGAGCAGTTCTTC. It codes for CASSLRNEQFF.

This clone was seen only once. The chain carries TRBV20-1 and TRBJ2-3, with D perhaps TRBD2 (6 bases). Germline CDR1 DFQATT, CDR2 SNEGSKA (reference sequence). The V gene lost 4 bases and the J gene lost 10 bases, with 12 bases spanning the gap. The CDR3 has 11 residues. Here the CDR3 reads CSATYRDSQYF. The CDR3 coding sequence is TGCAGTGCTACCTACCGGGACTCGCAGTATTTT.